These 30 T cell receptor beta chains were all obtained from the same sample, sequenced in a study of beta chain features in type 1 diabetes (dated by TCRdb to the late 2010s). The paper as a whole reports these results and caveats: A moderate but significant shortening of TCRB CDR3 length was observed in type 1 diabetes patients in all four CD4+ subsets.

Their target antigens are unknown. Receptor libraries were prepared by the immunoSEQ multiplex PCR assay. The entire amount of isolated RNA was reverse transcribed using the High Capacity cDNA Reverse Transcription Kit, so the sequenced TCRB transcripts were expressed ones. TCRdb stores this immuneACCESS table with in-frame sequences only. Part of the clones is absent; in the studies checked, under half of the shortfall reflects unresolved V genes, and no reason is known for the rest. The sample table lists 250,000 to 350,000 clones, 15% of them with a count of one. The ten top clones hold 0.015% to 0.017% of the sample. Sequencing used naive CD4+ T cells from blood. The sample's cell subset or site label is to be understood as: true naive CD4+ T cells. These receptors were taken from a man aged 18 to 35 with type 1 diabetes.

The V call is TRBV5-6, the J call TRBJ2-7; possible D gene TRBD2, 5 bases. Deletions cut 6 bases from V and 2 bases from J, with 9 bases between. This CDR3 region has 12 residues. Germline V lookup: CDR1 SGHDT, CDR2 YYEEEE. The DNA of the CDR3 is TGTGCCAGCACTGACGGGACCTACGAGCAGTACTTC. This codes for CASTDGTYEQYF.

The V gene is TRBV7-2, the J gene TRBJ2-5, with TRBD1 matching 7 bases. The J call is in doubt because the DNA end fits TRBJ2-7 better. This CDR3 region has 13 residues. Germline values: CDR1 SGHTA, CDR2 FQGNSA. CDR3 bases: TGTGCCAGCAGCCCGAGGGGGCAGGGCGAGCAGTACTTC. This sequence encodes CASSPRGQGEQYF.

V is TRBV10-3 and J is TRBJ2-1, with 8 positions matching TRBD1. With 7 bases clipped from V and 8 bases from J, the junction kept 4 bases outside the gene matches. Germline V gene sequence: CDR1 ENHRY, CDR2 SYGVKD. The CDR3 is 12 amino acids. CDR3 protein: CAIKPGGHEQFF. DNA of the CDR3: TGTGCCATCAAACCAGGGGGCCATGAGCAGTTCTTC.

V and J are TRBV29-1 and TRBJ2-1, with a tentative D call TRBD1 (6 bases). The CDR3 extends over 14 amino acids. CDR1 is SQVTM and CDR2 is ANQGSEA in the germline V gene. V gave up 7 bases and J gave up 4 bases, with 17 bases separating them. The CDR3 DNA reads as TGCAGCGGGAGATGGACAGCCGAGTACAATGAGCAGTTCTTC. This gives the protein CSGRWTAEYNEQFF.

This clone has a handful of counts. The rearrangement uses TRBV27 and TRBJ2-2; D remains ambiguous. The CDR3 has 14 residues. V was trimmed by 6 bases and J by 4 bases, leaving 12 bases between them. Germline CDR1 reads MNHEY; CDR2 reads SMNVEV (reference sequence). Here the CDR3 reads CASSQYRGTGELFF. CDR3 sequence (DNA): TGTGCCAGCAGCCAATATCGCGGCACCGGGGAGCTGTTTTTT.

In this sample, this clone turned up a few times. This chain links TRBV5-4 with TRBJ1-2; D unresolved. This CDR3 contains 15 residues. The germline V gene has CDR1 SGHNT and CDR2 YYREEE (reference sequence). V lost 0 bases to trimming and J lost 7 bases, with 16 bases between them. CDR3 nucleotides: TGTGCCAGCAGCTTGGTGGGTGGGCAAACTGTTGGCTACACCTTC. This encodes CASSLVGGQTVGYTF.

This clone was seen a few times. The CDR3 nucleotides are TGTGCCAGCAGATCTAGCGGGTCCTCCTACGAGCAGTACTTC. The encoded protein is CASRSSGSSYEQYF. The chain employs TRBV7-2 and TRBJ2-5, with TRBD2 identical over 8 bases. The last part of the DNA fits TRBJ2-7 better; the J call may be wrong. Germline lookup yields CDR1 SGHTA and CDR2 FQGNSA. The CDR3 spans 14 residues.

J is TRBJ2-5 and V is TRBV7-2; maybe TRBD2 (6 bases). V was cut by 5 bases and J by 5 bases, with 15 bases left in between. The CDR3 has 14 residues. Germline V gene sequence: CDR1 SGHTA, CDR2 FQGNSA. CDR3 DNA: TGTGCCAGCAGCCGACGGGAGACCGGGGAGACCCAGTACTTC. Amino acid sequence: CASSRRETGETQYF. The variable domain in full, completed from reference TRBV7-2 and TRBJ2-5, reads GAGVSQSPSNKVTEKGKDVELRCDPISGHTALYWYRQSLGQGLEFLIYFQGNSAPDKSGLPSDRFSAERTGGSVSTLTIQRTQQEDSAVYLCASSRRETGETQYFGPGTRLLVL.

This clone has more than one count but fewer than ten. The rearrangement uses TRBV7-2 and TRBJ2-3; D unresolved. V shed 6 bases and J shed 1 base, with 8 bases lying between them. Germline-derived CDR1 and CDR2 are SGHTA and FQGNSA. This CDR3 has 13 residues. Here the CDR3 DNA reads TGTGCCAGCAGGCGATACGGCACAGATACGCAGTATTTT. It yields the protein CASRRYGTDTQYF.

J is TRBJ1-6 and V is TRBV9, with 9 bases matching TRBD1. CDR1 SGDLS and CDR2 YYNGEE come from the germline V gene. V lost 1 base and J lost 12; bases outside the gene matches: 8. The CDR3 has 15 residues. The CDR3 spells CASSVIGTGMQPLHF. The DNA of the CDR3 is TGTGCCAGCAGCGTAATAGGGACAGGGATGCAACCCCTCCACTTT. Variable domain in full (rest from reference TRBV9 and TRBJ1-6): DSGVTQTPKHLITATGQRVTLRCSPRSGDLSVYWYQQSLDQGLQFLIQYYNGEERAKGNILERFSAQQFPDLHSELNLSSLELGDSALYFCASSVIGTGMQPLHFGNGTRLTVT.

The chain links TRBV25-1 to TRBJ2-7; maybe TRBD1 (5 bases). V lost 6 bases and J lost 3, with 6 bases in between. Germline V CDR1 and CDR2: MGHDK, SYGVNS. The CDR3 consists of 11 residues. Here the CDR3 reads CASSRDYEQYF. The DNA of the CDR3 is TGTGCCAGCAGCAGGGACTACGAGCAGTACTTC.

The J gene is TRBJ1-2, the V gene TRBV7-9; 7 bases map to TRBD1. CDR1 is SEHNR and CDR2 is FQNEAQ in the germline V gene (reference sequence). V shed 5 bases, J shed 8 bases, and the junction held 8 bases outside the gene matches. The CDR3 extends over 13 amino acids. This CDR3 reads CASSPRQGTGYTF. In DNA form, the CDR3 reads TGTGCCAGCAGCCCCCGACAGGGTACAGGCTACACCTTC.

This chain connects TRBV28 to TRBJ1-5; 10 positions match TRBD1. V was clipped by 6 bases and J by 7 bases; unmatched bases: 6. The V gene's germline CDR1 is MDHEN and CDR2 SYDVKM. The CDR3 covers 14 residues. The DNA for the CDR3 is TGTGCCAGCAGGGGGACAGGGGTAGAGCAGCCCCAGCATTTT. Residues: CASRGTGVEQPQHF.

This clone was found a few times. CDR3 sequence reads: CASSLGATDTQYF. CDR3 sequence (DNA): TGTGCCAGCAGCTTAGGGGCTACAGATACGCAGTATTTT. V usage is TRBV13 and J usage is TRBJ2-3; D is uncertain. This CDR3 is built from 13 residues. The germline V and J ends were trimmed by 0 bases and 3 bases, with 4 bases remaining between them. Germline loops: CDR1 PRHDT, CDR2 FYEKMQ (reference sequence).

This clone occurred a few times. The rearrangement uses TRBV7-2 and TRBJ1-1; 8 bases are a match to TRBD1. CDR1 SGHTA and CDR2 FQGNSA come from the germline V gene. J was trimmed by 4 bases and V by 8 bases; bases with no gene match: 6. CDR3 length: 13 residues. The CDR3 DNA reads TGTGCCAGCGGCCAGGGGGCGGGCACTGAAGCTTTCTTT. This sequence encodes CASGQGAGTEAFF.

This rearrangement joins TRBV19 to TRBJ1-5; perhaps TRBD1 as D (6 bases). CDR1 LNHDA and CDR2 SQIVND come from the germline V gene (reference sequence). The CDR3 covers 16 residues. The V end lost 10 bases, the J end lost 5 bases, and 24 bases lay between the germline ends. The CDR3 DNA is TGTGCCACTCAAAACAGGGTTTGGGATTCGGATCAGCCCCAGCATTTT. This encodes CATQNRVWDSDQPQHF.

The chain employs TRBV2 and TRBJ1-1, with TRBD1 matching over 9 bases. The V gene's germline CDR1 is SNHLY and CDR2 FYNNEI. V gave up 6 bases and J gave up 6 bases; unmatched junction bases: 5. CDR3 length equals 13 residues. CDR3 residues: CASRGTGRAEAFF. DNA for the CDR3: TGTGCCAGCAGGGGGACAGGGAGGGCTGAAGCTTTCTTT.

CDR3 protein: CASSLLRVGYSTDTQYF. CDR3 in DNA: TGTGCCAGCAGCTTACTTCGTGTCGGGTACAGCACAGATACGCAGTATTTT. This chain uses TRBV7-8 with TRBJ2-3, with no clear D. The germline gives CDR1 SGHVS, CDR2 FQNEAQ. V gave up 2 bases and J gave up 0 bases, with 15 bases separating them. The CDR3 totals 17 residues.

DNA for the CDR3: TGTGCCAGCAGTTATTTCGCGGGGGGGCACACCGGGGAGCTGTTTTTT. It is translated as CASSYFAGGHTGELFF. The chain carries TRBV6-6 and TRBJ2-2; 9 bases fit TRBD2. CDR3 length: 16 amino acids. Looked up from germline, CDR1 is MNHNY and CDR2 is SVGAGI (reference sequence). V dropped 3 bases and J dropped 3; count of bases not matched to a gene: 5.

The V and J genes are TRBV7-9 and TRBJ1-6; TRBD1 matches at 9 bases. V lost 5 bases, J lost 9 bases, and 8 bases stayed unmatched. This CDR3 has 15 amino acids. Germline V lookup: CDR1 SEHNR, CDR2 FQNEAQ (reference sequence). DNA for the CDR3: TGTGCCAGCAGCACTTACAGGGGGCAGGGTTCACCCCTCCACTTT. Protein: CASSTYRGQGSPLHF.

This clone was observed a handful of times. The chain uses TRBV30 and TRBJ1-2, with 8 bases identical to TRBD1. Germline CDR1 GTSNPN, CDR2 SVGIG (reference sequence). The CDR3 covers 12 residues. J was trimmed by 7 bases and V by 3 bases; bases with no gene match: 4. The chain's CDR3 is CAWSPGGSGYTF. The DNA for the CDR3 is TGTGCCTGGAGCCCAGGGGGCTCTGGCTACACCTTC.

This clone was found a few times. The chain has TRBV19 and TRBJ2-5, with 10 bases lining up with TRBD2. The V gene end was trimmed by 4 bases and the J gene end by 4 bases; junction bases not matched to a gene: 6. Germline CDR1 reads LNHDA; CDR2 reads SQIVND (reference sequence). CDR3 length: 15 residues. The CDR3 DNA reads as TGTGCCAGTAGTAGTCCAGCGGGGGGGCGAGAGACCCAGTACTTC. This translates into CASSSPAGGRETQYF.

CDR3 sequence reads: CANGLKPPYNEQFF. DNA of the CDR3: TGCGCCAACGGACTGAAACCCCCTTACAATGAGCAGTTCTTC. The chain has TRBV10-1 and TRBJ2-1, with D perhaps matching TRBD2 (5 bases). The CDR3 sequence is 14 residues long. V lost 10 bases to trimming and J lost 4 bases, with 17 bases between them. Per germline, CDR1 WNHNN and CDR2 SYGVQD (reference sequence).

This clone was observed a handful of times. The chain is built from TRBV28 and TRBJ1-3, with 7 bases identical to TRBD1. The CDR3 runs 13 residues. The germline V gene encodes CDR1 MDHEN and CDR2 SYDVKM. After removal of 5 bases from V and 8 bases from J, the junction contained 6 bases not matched to a gene. The DNA of the CDR3 is TGTGCCAGCAGTCCGACAGGGTGGGACACCATATATTTT. Its protein product is CASSPTGWDTIYF.

CDR3 in amino acids: CASSYSFSTGQETQYF. In DNA form, the CDR3 reads TGTGCCAGCAGTTACTCTTTCTCGACAGGACAAGAGACCCAGTACTTC. The gene calls are TRBV6-5 and TRBJ2-5; TRBD1 is a possible D gene (6 bases). CDR1 MNHEY and CDR2 SVGAGI come from the germline V gene. The CDR3 covers 16 residues. Trimming took 0 bases from V and 2 from J, leaving 13 bases between them.

The chain is built from TRBV4-2 and TRBJ2-7; 11 bases match TRBD2. V shed 2 bases and J 1 base; nucleotides not matched to a gene: 4. CDR1 is LGHNA and CDR2 is YNFKEQ in the germline V gene. The CDR3 contains 16 residues. CDR3 sequence (DNA): TGTGCCAGCAGCCAAAACATAGCGGGAGGGTCCTACGAGCAGTACTTC. This codes for CASSQNIAGGSYEQYF.

This chain connects TRBV5-4 to TRBJ2-5, with 8 bases that match TRBD1. After removal of 3 bases from V and 4 bases from J, the junction contained 8 bases not matched to a gene. The CDR3 is 15 amino acids. Per the germline V gene, CDR1 is SGHNT and CDR2 is YYREEE (reference sequence). The CDR3 loop is CASSSTGAGRETQYF. In DNA form, the CDR3 reads TGTGCCAGCAGCTCGACAGGGGCAGGAAGAGAGACCCAGTACTTC.

The chain joins TRBV18 to TRBJ1-5; weak D call: TRBD1 (5 bases). The CDR3 is 13 residues long. V was trimmed by 6 bases and J by 8 bases, leaving 14 bases between them. Germline loops: CDR1 KGHSH, CDR2 LQKENI. For the CDR3, the DNA is TGTGCCAGCTCGCCCCAGGGCGGTGAGCCCCAGCATTTT. It translates to CASSPQGGEPQHF. The variable domain in full, with the rest retrieved from reference TRBV18 and TRBJ1-5, is NAGVMQNPRHLVRRRGQEARLRCSPMKGHSHVYWYRQLPEEGLKFMVYLQKENIIDESGMPKERFSAEFPKEGPSILRIQQVVRGDSAAYFCASSPQGGEPQHFGDGTRLSIL.

Worth noting for this clone: The junction does not match germline at one end; this may be a read error. The gene calls are TRBV5-4 and TRBJ1-4; TRBD1 matches 7 bases. The germline V gene encodes CDR1 SGHNT and CDR2 YYREEE (reference sequence). The CDR3 length is 15 residues. Here the CDR3 reads CATSLEKGAGEKLFF. In nucleotides, the CDR3 is TGTGCCACCAGCTTGGAAAAGGGGGCGGGTGAAAAACTGTTTTTT.

The chain has TRBV27 and TRBJ1-3; D is possibly TRBD1 (5 bases). There are 12 residues in the CDR3. The V gene's germline CDR1 is MNHEY and CDR2 SMNVEV (reference sequence). V lost 2 bases, J lost 11 bases, and 10 bases lay in between. Here the CDR3 DNA reads TGTGCCAGCAGTTTAGCGGGGACCGCCATATATTTT. It codes for CASSLAGTAIYF.